A selection of T cell receptor beta chains follows, all from one sample in a study of CD8 T cells in ankylosing spondylitis. One entry per CDR3 protein results from TCRdb running MiXCR on the 5' RACE reads. Of 300,000 to 400,000 distinct CDR3 sequences listed, around 20% are singletons. Sequenced input: blood, either unsorted or a sorted T cell fraction (not recorded which). These receptors all come from a male donor with ankylosing spondylitis. The CDR3 runs from the conserved cysteine through the conserved F or W. Each record gives: V gene, J gene, clone size, D gene, CDR3 protein, CDR3 DNA. The D gene is left open where the match is weak. Rows may omit the clone size; those that give it use once, few, many or a size class.

>TRBV14|TRBJ2-3|.|.
CASSQEDTQYF
TGTGCCAGCAGCCAAGAGGATACGCAGTATTTT
>TRBV7-3|TRBJ2-2|.|TRBD1
CASSSGTVTGELFF
TGTGCCAGCAGCTCCGGGACAGTCACCGGGGAGCTGTTTTTT
>TRBV20-1|TRBJ2-7|.|TRBD2
CSARVGSGSLDEQYF
TGCAGTGCTAGAGTGGGTAGCGGGAGTCTCGACGAGCAGTACTTC
>TRBV30|TRBJ2-7|few|TRBD2
CAWSLAGGSYEQYF
TGTGCCTGGAGTCTGGCGGGGGGCTCCTACGAGCAGTACTTC
>TRBV10-3|TRBJ2-7|.|.
CAISESGLYEQYF
TGTGCCATCAGTGAGTCTGGCCTCTACGAGCAGTACTTC
>TRBV1|TRBJ2-1|few|.
CTSSQDLRLACNEQFF
TGCACCAGCAGCCAAGATCTAAGACTAGCGTGCAATGAGCAGTTCTTC
>TRBV3-1|TRBJ2-1|.|TRBD2
CASSQAGSSGSIYNEQFF
TGTGCCAGCAGCCAAGCGGGGTCTAGCGGGAGTATCTACAATGAGCAGTTCTTC
>TRBV20-1|TRBJ1-4|.|TRBD1
CSARDTGGNEKLFF
TGCAGTGCTAGAGATACAGGGGGTAATGAAAAACTGTTTTTT
>TRBV12-3/TRBV12-4|TRBJ2-3|few|.
CASSFSSENTDTQYF
TGTGCCAGCAGTTTTAGTAGCGAAAACACAGATACGCAGTATTTT
>TRBV5-1|TRBJ2-3|few|TRBD2
CASSLTSGLRADTQYF
TGCGCCAGCAGCTTGACTAGCGGGCTGAGGGCGGATACGCAGTATTTT
>TRBV7-3|TRBJ2-7|few|.
CASSSGVSYEQYF
TGTGCCAGCAGCTCGGGGGTCTCCTACGAGCAGTACTTC
>TRBV5-1|TRBJ2-5|few|.
CASSHDNSGEETQYF
TGCGCCAGCAGCCATGATAATAGCGGAGAAGAGACCCAGTACTTC
>TRBV20-1|TRBJ2-5|.|.
CSARWSQETQYF
TGCAGTGCTAGGTGGAGTCAAGAGACCCAGTACTTC
>TRBV12-3/TRBV12-4|TRBJ1-2|.|.
CASSTMAQGYGYTF
TGTGCCAGCAGCACTATGGCGCAGGGCTATGGCTACACCTTC
>TRBV29-1|TRBJ2-1|many|.
CSVEDSRSNEQFF
TGCAGCGTTGAAGATAGCAGGTCCAATGAGCAGTTCTTC
>TRBV12-3/TRBV12-4|TRBJ2-7|many|.
CASSPQGYEQYF
TGTGCCAGCAGCCCTCAAGGTTACGAGCAGTACTTC
>TRBV9|TRBJ2-1|.|TRBD2
CASSVVATSGSGVNEQFF
TGTGCCAGCAGCGTAGTCGCGACTAGCGGGAGTGGGGTGAATGAGCAGTTCTTC
>TRBV9|TRBJ2-5|.|.
CASSVGGAETQYF
TGTGCCAGCAGCGTAGGCGGCGCGGAGACCCAGTACTTC
>TRBV5-6|TRBJ1-6|.|.
CASSGLWGGSPLHF
TGTGCCAGCAGCGGGTTATGGGGGGGTTCACCCCTCCACTTT
>TRBV9|TRBJ1-1|.|.
CASSVAGGESTEAFF
TGTGCCAGCAGCGTAGCTGGCGGTGAGAGCACTGAAGCTTTCTTT
>TRBV28|TRBJ2-1|.|TRBD2
CASSYLLAGGSNVDEQFF
TGTGCCAGCAGTTATTTACTAGCGGGAGGGAGTAATGTCGATGAGCAGTTCTTC
>TRBV9|TRBJ1-1|.|.
CASSPTQRTAEAFF
TGTGCCAGCAGCCCGACTCAACGAACCGCTGAAGCTTTCTTT
>TRBV3-1|TRBJ2-6|.|.
CASRTASGANVLTF
TGTGCCAGCCGCACCGCCTCTGGGGCCAACGTCCTGACTTTC
>TRBV29-1|TRBJ2-7|few|TRBD2
CSVLAGVNYEQYF
TGCAGCGTTTTAGCGGGAGTCAACTACGAGCAGTACTTC
>TRBV3-1|TRBJ2-5|.|.
CASRFGTRAGETQYF
TGTGCCAGCAGATTCGGGACGCGTGCAGGAGAGACCCAGTACTTC
>TRBV20-1|TRBJ2-1|.|TRBD2
CSAVGLAGNNEQFF
TGCAGTGCCGTAGGACTAGCGGGAAACAATGAGCAGTTCTTC
>TRBV12-3/TRBV12-4|TRBJ2-2|few|.
CASSLVARSGELFF
TGTGCCAGCAGTTTAGTAGCGCGGAGCGGGGAGCTGTTTTTT
>TRBV5-1|TRBJ2-1|many|.
CASSLDWGRSYNEQFF
TGCGCCAGCAGCTTGGATTGGGGTCGCTCCTACAATGAGCAGTTCTTC
>TRBV6-1|TRBJ2-1|.|.
CASSHPRRAYEQFF
TGTGCCAGCAGCCACCCCCGGAGGGCCTATGAGCAGTTCTTC
>TRBV29-1|TRBJ2-3|many|.
CSVPGRTITDTQYF
TGCAGCGTTCCGGGACGGACGATCACAGATACGCAGTATTTT
>TRBV3-1|TRBJ1-2|few|.
CASSQQGLYGYTF
TGTGCCAGCAGCCAACAGGGCCTCTATGGCTACACCTTC
>TRBV5-1|TRBJ2-1|.|TRBD2
CASSSSGSHNEQFF
TGCGCCAGCAGCTCTAGCGGGAGTCACAATGAGCAGTTCTTC
>TRBV20-1|TRBJ2-5|.|.
CSAPGRVGTQYF
TGCAGTGCGCCGGGCAGGGTTGGGACCCAGTACTTC
>TRBV5-1|TRBJ2-7|.|.
CASSSRTDGHEQYF
TGCGCCAGCAGCTCTAGAACCGATGGACACGAGCAGTACTTC
>TRBV28|TRBJ1-5|few|.
CASSPPAGVQPQHF
TGTGCCAGCAGTCCCCCGGCAGGGGTCCAGCCCCAGCATTTT
>TRBV4-1|TRBJ2-3|.|.
CASSDDREVSTDTQYF
TGCGCCAGCAGCGACGACAGGGAGGTTAGCACAGATACGCAGTATTTT
>TRBV5-1|TRBJ2-3|few|.
CASSLWQFTDTQYF
TGCGCCAGCAGCTTATGGCAGTTTACAGATACGCAGTATTTT
>TRBV4-1|TRBJ1-1|few|.
CASSQDEEGPEAFF
TGCGCCAGCAGCCAAGATGAGGAGGGTCCTGAAGCTTTCTTT
>TRBV4-3|TRBJ2-4|many|.
CASSPSRGRIQYF
TGCGCCAGCAGCCCAAGCCGAGGGAGGATTCAGTACTTC
>TRBV6-5|TRBJ2-3|.|TRBD2
CASTRLAELGTDTQYF
TGTGCCAGCACGAGACTAGCGGAACTTGGCACAGATACGCAGTATTTT
>TRBV4-3|TRBJ1-2|.|TRBD1
CASSQDQARGQYAYGYTF
TGCGCCAGCAGCCAAGATCAGGCCAGGGGGCAATACGCCTATGGCTACACCTTC
>TRBV15|TRBJ2-1|few|TRBD1
CATSLRTGGIVVEQFF
TGTGCCACCAGCCTACGGACAGGGGGCATCGTCGTTGAGCAGTTCTTC
>TRBV19|TRBJ2-3|.|.
CASSIWRTGATDTQYF
TGTGCCAGTAGTATTTGGCGAACGGGAGCGACAGATACGCAGTATTTT
>TRBV5-6|TRBJ2-1|.|.
CASNPTAWAEGDNEQFF
TGTGCCAGCAACCCTACCGCGTGGGCCGAAGGGGACAATGAGCAGTTCTTC
>TRBV30|TRBJ2-5|once|.
CAQGTPYQETQYF
TGTGCCCAGGGAACCCCGTACCAAGAGACCCAGTACTTC
>TRBV2|TRBJ2-5|.|.
CASTGGLQETQYF
TGTGCCAGCACCGGGGGGCTCCAAGAGACCCAGTACTTC
>TRBV7-2|TRBJ2-2|.|TRBD1
CASSKGGTGDTGELFF
TGTGCCAGCAGCAAGGGAGGGACAGGGGACACCGGGGAGCTGTTTTTT
>TRBV5-1|TRBJ2-1|.|.
CASSLAITTTPRHNEQFF
TGCGCCAGCAGCTTGGCCATCACAACTACCCCCCGGCACAATGAGCAGTTCTTC
>TRBV7-3|TRBJ2-1|.|.
CASSLIGASSYNEQFF
TGTGCCAGCAGCTTAATAGGGGCGAGCTCCTACAATGAGCAGTTCTTC
>TRBV4-2|TRBJ2-7|.|.
CASSQDSSGDYEQYF
TGTGCCAGCAGCCAAGATAGTAGCGGTGACTACGAGCAGTACTTC
>TRBV5-1|TRBJ2-3|.|.
CASSLRGGGSTDTQYF
TGCGCCAGCAGCCTGAGAGGCGGAGGGAGCACAGATACGCAGTATTTT
>TRBV24-1|TRBJ2-1|.|TRBD2
CATSDPGLAGSLTYNEQFF
TGTGCCACCAGTGACCCGGGACTAGCGGGATCATTGACCTACAATGAGCAGTTCTTC
>TRBV28|TRBJ2-3|few|.
CASSLGLPREADTQYF
TGTGCCAGCAGTTTAGGACTCCCCAGGGAGGCAGATACGCAGTATTTT
>TRBV20-1|TRBJ1-3|few|.
CSALTGGGSGNTIYF
TGCAGTGCCCTAACGGGCGGCGGCTCTGGAAACACCATATATTTT
>TRBV5-1|TRBJ2-3|.|.
CASSLLEERSTDTQYF
TGCGCCAGCAGCTTGTTGGAAGAGAGGAGCACAGATACGCAGTATTTT